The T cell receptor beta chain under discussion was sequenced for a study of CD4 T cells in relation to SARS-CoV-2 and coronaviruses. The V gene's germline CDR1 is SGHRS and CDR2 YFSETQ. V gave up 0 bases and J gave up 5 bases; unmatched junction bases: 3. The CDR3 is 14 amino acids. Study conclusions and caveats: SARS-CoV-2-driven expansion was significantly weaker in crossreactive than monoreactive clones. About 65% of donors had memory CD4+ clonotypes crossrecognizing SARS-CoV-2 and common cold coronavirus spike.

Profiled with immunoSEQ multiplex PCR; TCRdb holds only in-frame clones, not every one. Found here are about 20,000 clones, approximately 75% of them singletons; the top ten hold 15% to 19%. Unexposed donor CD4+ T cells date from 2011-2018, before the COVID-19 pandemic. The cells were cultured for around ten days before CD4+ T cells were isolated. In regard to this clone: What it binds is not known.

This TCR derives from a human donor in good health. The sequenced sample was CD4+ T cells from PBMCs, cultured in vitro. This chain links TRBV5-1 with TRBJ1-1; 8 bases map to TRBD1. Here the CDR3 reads CASSLEDRETEAFF. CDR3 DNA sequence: TGCGCCAGCAGCTTGGAGGACAGGGAGACTGAAGCTTTCTTT. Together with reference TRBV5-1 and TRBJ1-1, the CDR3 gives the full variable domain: KAGVTQTPRYLIKTRGQQVTLSCSPISGHRSVSWYQQTPGQGLQFLFEYFSETQRNKGNFPGRFSGRQFSNSRSEMNVSTLELGDSALYLCASSLEDRETEAFFGQGTRLTVV.